These 31 T cell receptor beta chains originate from one sample sequenced in a study of regulatory T cells in long-lasting Graves disease. Arm-PCR of CDR3 regions with iRepertoire HTBI primers generated TCR beta libraries. One entry per CDR3 protein results from TCRdb running MiXCR on the multiplex PCR reads. The sample yields hundreds of thousands of distinct CDR3 sequences, 15% to 20% seen once. Time point of the sample: newly diagnosed GD, antithyroid drugs for less than 3 months. Extracted PBMC RNA gave rise to the TCR library. The same data also went into a second study, on T cells in Graves' hyperthyroidism and ophthalmopathy.

The material sequenced was peripheral blood mononuclear cells (PBMCs), taken at new diagnosis, from a patient treated with antithyroid drugs. These receptors all stem from a young woman with Graves disease.

This clonotype was recorded at least ten times. This chain links TRBV27 with TRBJ2-7; TRBD2 matches 10 bases. The CDR3 is made up of 16 amino acids. Germline V gene lookup returns CDR1 MNHEY and CDR2 SMNVEV (reference sequence). V trimming: 6 bases; J trimming: 5 bases; junction bases outside the gene matches: 13. Here the CDR3 reads CASRASLGLAGDEQYF. For the CDR3, the DNA is TGTGCCAGCAGGGCATCCTTGGGGCTAGCGGGAGACGAGCAGTACTTC.

The rearrangement uses TRBV3-1 and TRBJ1-6; weak D call: TRBD1 (5 bases). Germline V gene lookup returns CDR1 LGHDT and CDR2 YNNKEL (reference sequence). CDR3 length equals 16 residues. V was pared by 1 base and J by 2 bases, with 9 bases between. DNA for the CDR3: TGTGCCAGCAGCCAAGGGGGGGGGACCTATAATTCACCCCTCCACTTT. This sequence encodes CASSQGGGTYNSPLHF.

The chain recombines TRBV29-1 with TRBJ2-1, with 7 bases lining up with TRBD1. The CDR3 contains 12 residues. Germline-derived CDR1 and CDR2 are SQVTM and ANQGSEA. V trimming: 1 base; J trimming: 10 bases; junction bases outside the gene matches: 4. The CDR3 is CSVEGDRLEQFF. The CDR3 bases are TGCAGCGTTGAAGGGGACAGACTCGAGCAGTTCTTC.

Ten or more counts support this clonotype. The CDR3 reads CASGFLTSTDTQYF. For the CDR3, the DNA is TGTGCCAGCGGTTTCCTAACTAGCACAGATACGCAGTATTTT. The chain recombines TRBV2 with TRBJ2-3; D remains unclear. The germline V gene has CDR1 SNHLY and CDR2 FYNNEI. V was trimmed by 8 bases and J by 0 bases, leaving 12 bases between them. This CDR3 has 14 amino acids.

The gene calls are TRBV5-1 and TRBJ1-1, with 8 positions matching TRBD1. This CDR3 comprises 14 residues. Germline CDR1 is SGHRS and CDR2 is YFSETQ. Losses at the gene ends were 0 bases for V and 5 bases for J; bases not matched to a gene: 3. This CDR3 reads CASSLGQGPTEAFF. The CDR3, as DNA: TGCGCCAGCAGCTTGGGACAGGGGCCGACTGAAGCTTTCTTT.

This clonotype was seen at least ten times. The chain joins TRBV2 to TRBJ2-7, with 7 bases aligning to TRBD2. The length of the CDR3 is 14 residues. V lost 8 bases and J lost 1; bases outside the gene matches: 8. Per germline, CDR1 SNHLY and CDR2 FYNNEI. CDR3 nucleotides: TGTGCCAGCGGGGTACTAGCGACATCCTACGAGCAGTACTTC. Amino acid sequence: CASGVLATSYEQYF.

This clonotype was counted ten times or more. The V call is TRBV9, the J call TRBJ1-1; D not certain. The length of the CDR3 is 15 residues. Germline lookup yields CDR1 SGDLS and CDR2 YYNGEE. The V end lost 0 bases, the J end lost 1 base, and 10 bases lay between the germline ends. The CDR3 spells CASSVGGGSNTEAFF. The CDR3 DNA sequence: TGTGCCAGCAGCGTAGGAGGCGGATCGAACACTGAAGCTTTCTTT.

Many counts were recorded for this clonotype. The chain carries TRBV20-1 and TRBJ2-5, with a tentative D call TRBD1 (5 bases). This CDR3 region has 16 residues. Germline CDR1 is DFQATT and CDR2 is SNEGSKA (reference sequence). Trimming stripped 0 bases from V and 0 bases from J, with 14 bases between. CDR3 sequence: CSARDGSQGHQETQYF. The CDR3 DNA is TGCAGTGCTAGAGACGGGTCGCAGGGCCACCAAGAGACCCAGTACTTC.

This clonotype came up many times. This chain uses TRBV20-1 with TRBJ2-7; 9 positions agree with TRBD1. Germline CDR1 reads DFQATT; CDR2 reads SNEGSKA (reference sequence). The CDR3 totals 16 residues. With V trimmed by 4 bases and J by 5 bases, 15 bases remained unmatched. This chain's CDR3 is CSATYRRQGVFHEQYF. The CDR3 nucleotides are TGCAGTGCTACGTACCGAAGACAGGGGGTCTTCCACGAGCAGTACTTC.

The rearrangement links TRBV5-6 to TRBJ1-2; D unclear. Germline V lookup: CDR1 SGHDT, CDR2 YYEEEE. The CDR3 is 12 residues long. V shed 3 bases and J shed 8 bases, with 11 bases lying between them. CDR3 amino acids: CASSWTPGGYTF. CDR3 bases: TGTGCCAGCAGCTGGACCCCTGGCGGCTACACCTTC.

This clonotype was observed a few times. The DNA for the CDR3 is TGTGCCAGCAGCCAAGTAGCCGCGGGCCCGAGGACTGAAGCTTTCTTT. Its translation: CASSQVAAGPRTEAFF. The rearrangement links TRBV14 to TRBJ1-1; D unresolved. The V gene's germline CDR1 is SGHDN and CDR2 FVKESK. Trimming shortened V by 1 base and J by 5 bases, and 17 bases separated the two germline ends. This CDR3 region has 16 residues.

In this sample, this clonotype turned up many times. The chain uses TRBV20-1 and TRBJ1-1, with a weak D call TRBD1 (6 bases). V gave up 3 bases and J gave up 2 bases, with 22 bases separating them. CDR1 is DFQATT, CDR2 SNEGSKA, per germline (reference sequence). This CDR3 is built from 17 residues. CDR3 bases: TGCAGTGCTAGTTCCTATCCACAGGGCGTTTTTAACACTGAAGCTTTCTTT. Its protein is CSASSYPQGVFNTEAFF.

This clonotype was recorded a few times. The chain employs TRBV27 and TRBJ2-3; perhaps TRBD1 as D (5 bases). The length of the CDR3 is 16 residues. Germline CDR1 is MNHEY and CDR2 is SMNVEV (reference sequence). V lost 8 bases to trimming and J lost 4 bases, with 22 bases between them. The CDR3 spells CASGRARGPTPDTQYF. DNA of the CDR3: TGTGCCAGCGGCCGTGCTAGGGGCCCTACGCCAGATACGCAGTATTTT.

V gene TRBV5-1 combines with J gene TRBJ2-3, with 10 bases that match TRBD2. V gave up 4 bases and J gave up 4 bases; unmatched junction bases: 9. CDR1 is SGHRS and CDR2 is YFSETQ in the germline V gene. This CDR3 is built from 16 residues. CDR3 bases: TGCGCCAGCAGCCCGGCGGGACTAGCGACCGCAGATACGCAGTATTTT. Its protein product is CASSPAGLATADTQYF.

The chain joins TRBV28 to TRBJ2-2, with 8 bases matching TRBD1. From germline, CDR1 is MDHEN and CDR2 SYDVKM. Trimming took 3 bases from V and 3 from J; bases not matched to a gene: 6. The CDR3 has 16 residues. The DNA of the CDR3 is TGTGCCAGCAGTTTTGGGGACAGGACATACACCGGGGAGCTGTTTTTT. Its protein product is CASSFGDRTYTGELFF.

There are a few counts of this clonotype. The J gene is TRBJ1-1, the V gene TRBV5-1, with TRBD1 as a possible D gene (5 bases). From germline, CDR1 is SGHRS and CDR2 YFSETQ. CDR3 length: 16 amino acids. Trimming stripped 3 bases from V and 1 base from J, with 16 bases between. Written as DNA, the CDR3 is TGCGCCAGCAGCTCTTGGGTAGGGGTTTCGAACACTGAAGCTTTCTTT. Its translation is CASSSWVGVSNTEAFF.

This clonotype has a count of ten or more. The chain joins TRBV20-1 to TRBJ2-2, with 9 bases fitting TRBD2. There are 14 residues in the CDR3. CDR1 DFQATT and CDR2 SNEGSKA come from the germline V gene (reference sequence). V shed 3 bases, J shed 2 bases, and the junction held 1 base outside the gene matches. This CDR3 is CSASSGGNTGELFF. The CDR3 DNA sequence: TGCAGTGCTAGTAGCGGGGGTAACACCGGGGAGCTGTTTTTT.

The chain links TRBV5-1 to TRBJ2-7; D ambiguous. Germline assignment: CDR1 SGHRS and CDR2 YFSETQ. The CDR3 has 14 amino acids. V lost 0 bases and J lost 0, with 7 bases in between. The CDR3 region has the DNA TGCGCCAGCAGCTTGGGCAAGAGCTCCTACGAGCAGTACTTC. This translates into CASSLGKSSYEQYF. Using reference TRBV5-1 and TRBJ2-7 for the parts outside the CDR3, the full variable domain is KAGVTQTPRYLIKTRGQQVTLSCSPISGHRSVSWYQQTPGQGLQFLFEYFSETQRNKGNFPGRFSGRQFSNSRSEMNVSTLELGDSALYLCASSLGKSSYEQYFGPGTRLTVT.

This clonotype was seen ten or more times. V is TRBV28 and J is TRBJ2-5, with TRBD1 as a possible D gene (6 bases). The V end was cut by 6 bases, the J end by 1 base, with 21 bases between. Germline assignment: CDR1 MDHEN and CDR2 SYDVKM. This CDR3 is built from 17 residues. CDR3 bases: TGTGCCAGCAGACCAACGGACAGCCGAGCCGCCCAAGAGACCCAGTACTTC. Translating gives CASRPTDSRAAQETQYF.

This chain joins TRBV11-2 and TRBJ2-4, with 8 bases lining up with TRBD2. The V gene end was trimmed by 4 bases and the J gene end by 0 bases; junction bases not matched to a gene: 2. Looked up from germline, CDR1 is SGHAT and CDR2 is FQNNGV. This CDR3 contains 15 residues. This CDR3 is CASSSTSGAKNIQYF. CDR3 DNA: TGTGCCAGCAGCTCCACTAGCGGAGCCAAAAACATTCAGTACTTC.

This clonotype was recorded a few times. The chain combines TRBV20-1 with TRBJ2-7; D call uncertain. Germline V CDR1 and CDR2: DFQATT, SNEGSKA (reference sequence). The V end was cut by 3 bases, the J end by 0 bases, with 12 bases between. The length of the CDR3 is 14 residues. Here the CDR3 DNA reads TGCAGTGCTAGGGTCGTCGTCTCCTCCTACGAGCAGTACTTC. Translated: CSARVVVSSYEQYF.

This clonotype was seen ten or more times. The genes are TRBV28 and TRBJ1-3, with 9 bases that match TRBD1. Germline trimming cut 4 bases from V and 8 bases from J; bases unmatched to any gene: 9. This CDR3 has 15 amino acids. Germline CDR1 MDHEN, CDR2 SYDVKM. The CDR3 reads CASSSTGTGLYTIYF. For the CDR3, the DNA is TGTGCCAGCAGTTCGACCGGGACAGGGCTTTACACCATATATTTT.

The CDR3 DNA is TGTGCCAGCAGACCCACAATCCGGACAGGGGTGTTGGCGGAAGCTTTCTTT. This sequence encodes CASRPTIRTGVLAEAFF. The gene calls are TRBV3-1 and TRBJ1-1, with 9 bases matching TRBD1. CDR3 length: 17 amino acids. CDR1 LGHDT and CDR2 YNNKEL come from the germline V gene (reference sequence). The V gene end was trimmed by 6 bases and the J gene end by 8 bases; junction bases not matched to a gene: 19.

The rearrangement uses TRBV30 and TRBJ2-7; D possibly corresponds to TRBD2 (5 bases). Germline V gene sequence: CDR1 GTSNPN, CDR2 SVGIG (reference sequence). Trimming shortened V by 2 bases and J by 6 bases, and 17 bases separated the two germline ends. This CDR3 comprises 14 residues. In DNA form, the CDR3 reads TGTGCCTGGAGTCGCGGGCGGGCCCGAGGCGAGCAGTACTTC. It encodes CAWSRGRARGEQYF.

This clonotype was observed a few times. CDR3 nucleotide sequence: TGTGCCAGCTCAGGACAGGCCGGTGGGTACGAGCAGTACTTC. Residues: CASSGQAGGYEQYF. The genes are TRBV25-1 and TRBJ2-7, with 7 positions matching TRBD1. After removal of 8 bases from V and 4 bases from J, the junction contained 11 bases not matched to a gene. The CDR3 is 14 residues long. The V gene's germline CDR1 is MGHDK and CDR2 SYGVNS.

This clonotype has a count of ten or more. CDR3 amino acids: CASIRNRAFF. The CDR3 DNA reads TGTGCCAGCATTAGGAATCGAGCTTTCTTT. The V gene is TRBV6-1, the J gene TRBJ1-1, with D unresolved. Germline-derived CDR1 and CDR2 are MNHNS and SASEGT. There are 10 residues in the CDR3. The germline V and J ends were trimmed by 7 bases and 10 bases, with 10 bases remaining between them.

In this sample, this clonotype turned up many times. The V gene is TRBV7-9, the J gene TRBJ1-1; TRBD1 might be the D (5 bases). The CDR3 loop spans 17 amino acids. V was trimmed by 1 base and J by 4 bases, leaving 19 bases between them. Germline V gene data show CDR1 as SEHNR and CDR2 as FQNEAQ (reference sequence). Here the CDR3 DNA reads TGTGCCAGCAGCTTAGTAGGTTTAGGTGGGGGGGGCACTGAAGCTTTCTTT. Its translation is CASSLVGLGGGGTEAFF. The whole variable domain, remainder taken from reference TRBV7-9 and TRBJ1-1, is DTGVSQNPRHKITKRGQNVTFRCDPISEHNRLYWYRQTLGQGPEFLTYFQNEAQLEKSRLLSDRFSAERPKGSFSTLEIQRTEQGDSAMYLCASSLVGLGGGGTEAFFGQGTRLTVV.

Of note for this clonotype: Relative to the germline gene, one junction end is altered; a read error may explain this. This rearrangement joins TRBV28 to TRBJ1-1, with D tentatively TRBD1 (5 bases). Germline loops: CDR1 MDHEN, CDR2 SYDVKM. This CDR3 is 13 amino acids long. CDR3 bases: TGTGTCAGCAGCTTAGCGGGGGGCACTGAAGCTTTCTTT. It codes for CVSSLAGGTEAFF.

This clonotype occurred many times. CDR3 nucleotide sequence: TGTGCCAGCAGCCCACAGATAGGGGGATACCGGGAACACAAAAACTATGGCTACACCTTC. This gives the protein CASSPQIGGYREHKNYGYTF. The genes are TRBV12-3 or TRBV12-4 and TRBJ1-2, with a weak D call TRBD1 (6 bases). The CDR3 length is 20 residues. The V end lost 6 bases, the J end lost 2 bases, and 31 bases lay between the germline ends.

This clonotype was picked up many times. The gene calls are TRBV7-9 and TRBJ2-3, with 7 positions matching TRBD1. CDR3 length: 15 amino acids. Germline CDR1 and CDR2: SEHNR and FQNEAQ (reference sequence). The ends lost 4 bases at V and 0 bases at J; junction bases unmatched: 4. The CDR3 loop is CASSSHRGSTDTQYF. CDR3 DNA sequence: TGTGCCAGCAGCTCTCACAGGGGTAGCACAGATACGCAGTATTTT.

Many counts were recorded for this clonotype. The chain has TRBV12-3 or TRBV12-4 and TRBJ2-1, with 8 bases matching TRBD2. CDR3 length equals 16 residues. Losses at the gene ends were 6 bases for V and 3 bases for J; bases not matched to a gene: 10. The CDR3 bases are TGTGCCAGCAGGGCCTCTCTCGGGACTAGCTACAATGAGCAGTTCTTC. It translates to CASRASLGTSYNEQFF.